The 9 T cell receptor beta chains below come from one sample, sequenced in a study of beta chain features in type 1 diabetes. Whole-study findings and limits: Type 1 diabetes patients showed a moderate but significant shortening of TCRB CDR3s in all four CD4+ subsets.

For these TCRs, the target antigens are not known. Sequenced material consisted of expressed TCRB transcripts (all of the isolated RNA was reverse transcribed). Libraries were prepared by immunoSEQ multiplex PCR; TCRdb keeps only in-frame clonotypes and omits some of them. The data show approximately 600,000 clones, roughly 12% seen once. Sequenced sample: naive CD4+ T cells from blood. These receptor sequences come from a man aged 30 to 39 with type 1 diabetes.

The rearrangement uses TRBV15 and TRBJ2-1, with 9 bases lining up with TRBD1. Germline V gives CDR1 LNHNV, CDR2 YYDKDF (reference sequence). V shed 3 bases and J 7 bases; nucleotides not matched to a gene: 13. The CDR3 extends over 17 amino acids. In DNA form, the CDR3 reads TGTGCCACCAGCAGGGAGTTGCCGGACAGGGGTGGGAATGAGCAGTTCTTC. This codes for CATSRELPDRGGNEQFF.

This clone was counted between two and nine times. The gene calls are TRBV28 and TRBJ1-5; TRBD1 agrees at 8 bases. The CDR3 length is 12 residues. The J segment lost 7 bases and the V segment lost 5 bases, leaving 1 base of the junction unmatched. Germline V gene data show CDR1 as MDHEN and CDR2 as SYDVKM. CDR3 DNA: TGTGCCAGCAGTACAGGGGGGCAGCCCCAGCATTTT. It codes for CASSTGGQPQHF.

This clone turned up a few times. The genes are TRBV15 and TRBJ2-7, with D possibly being TRBD1 or TRBD2 (6 bases each). The germline gives CDR1 LNHNV, CDR2 YYDKDF (reference sequence). The ends were cut back, 0 bases at V and 7 bases at J, with 16 bases in the middle. The CDR3 runs 15 residues. CDR3 in amino acids: CATSRERGRGGEQYF. Here the CDR3 DNA reads TGTGCCACCAGCAGAGAGCGAGGCAGGGGAGGTGAGCAGTACTTC.

A few counts support this clone. V is TRBV25-1 and J is TRBJ2-1; 7 bases map to TRBD1. Germline loops: CDR1 MGHDK, CDR2 SYGVNS. The length of the CDR3 is 18 residues. V lost 5 bases, J lost 3 bases, and 16 bases stayed unmatched. CDR3 bases: TGTGCCAGCAGTCAAACCCGGGACAGCCCTTTTAGCTACAATGAGCAGTTCTTC. Its protein is CASSQTRDSPFSYNEQFF.

This clone has just a few counts. The chain combines TRBV29-1 with TRBJ1-5; unclear D gene. This CDR3 has 16 amino acids. The germline V gene encodes CDR1 SQVTM and CDR2 ANQGSEA. V was cut by 1 base and J by 4 bases, with 17 bases left in between. Written as DNA, the CDR3 is TGCAGCGTTGAAGTCCCCCGAGGAGTAAGGAATCAGCCCCAGCATTTT. Its protein product is CSVEVPRGVRNQPQHF. Complete variable domain (other parts from reference TRBV29-1 and TRBJ1-5): SAVISQKPSRDICQRGTSLTIQCQVDSQVTMMFWYRQQPGQSLTLIATANQGSEATYESGFVIDKFPISRPNLTFSTLTVSNMSPEDSSIYLCSVEVPRGVRNQPQHFGDGTRLSIL.

This clone has a handful of counts. The chain uses TRBV11-2 and TRBJ2-5; D gene unclear. The V gene lost 5 bases and the J gene lost 5 bases, with 9 bases spanning the gap. Germline CDR1 is SGHAT and CDR2 is FQNNGV. This CDR3 contains 12 residues. The CDR3 loop is CASSRPGETQYF. CDR3 sequence (DNA): TGTGCCAGCAGCCGCCCTGGGGAGACCCAGTACTTC.

The table lists this clone with a few counts. The chain couples TRBV19 to TRBJ1-2; TRBD1 is a possible D gene (5 bases). Germline V gene lookup returns CDR1 LNHDA and CDR2 SQIVND (reference sequence). This CDR3 region has 14 residues. The ends were cut back, 6 bases at V and 8 bases at J, with 19 bases in the middle. The CDR3 reads CASSLRGEVNGYTF. The CDR3 region has the DNA TGTGCCAGTAGCCTTAGGGGAGAGGTTAACGGCTACACCTTC.

The V gene is TRBV10-3, the J gene TRBJ1-5; TRBD1 aligns across 7 bases. Looked up from germline, CDR1 is ENHRY and CDR2 is SYGVKD. The CDR3 is 13 residues long. J lost 5 bases, V lost 6 bases, and 4 bases had no gene match. CDR3 loop: CAISQGEDQPQHF. The CDR3 DNA follows: TGTGCCATCAGCCAGGGGGAGGATCAGCCCCAGCATTTT.

This clone was picked up a small number of times. V usage is TRBV9 and J usage is TRBJ2-5; D uncertain. The germline V and J ends were trimmed by 0 bases and 4 bases, with 10 bases remaining between them. Per the germline V gene, CDR1 is SGDLS and CDR2 is YYNGEE. This CDR3 comprises 14 residues. CDR3 coding DNA: TGTGCCAGCAGCGTAGAGGCAGCTTTAGAGACCCAGTACTTC. Protein sequence: CASSVEAALETQYF. Full variable domain (outside the CDR3, taken from reference TRBV9 and TRBJ2-5): DSGVTQTPKHLITATGQRVTLRCSPRSGDLSVYWYQQSLDQGLQFLIQYYNGEERAKGNILERFSAQQFPDLHSELNLSSLELGDSALYFCASSVEAALETQYFGPGTRLLVL.